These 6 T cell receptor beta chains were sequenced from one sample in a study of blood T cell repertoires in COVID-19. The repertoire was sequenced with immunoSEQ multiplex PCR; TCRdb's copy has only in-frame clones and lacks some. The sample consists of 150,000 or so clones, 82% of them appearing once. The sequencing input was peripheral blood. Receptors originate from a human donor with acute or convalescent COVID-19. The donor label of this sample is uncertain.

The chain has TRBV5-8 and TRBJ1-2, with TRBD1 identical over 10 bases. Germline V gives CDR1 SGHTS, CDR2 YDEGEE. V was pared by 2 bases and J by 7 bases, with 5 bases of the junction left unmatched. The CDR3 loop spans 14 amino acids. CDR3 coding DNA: TGTGCCAGCAGCTTTAGGACAGGGGGTCGTGGCTACACCTTC. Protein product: CASSFRTGGRGYTF. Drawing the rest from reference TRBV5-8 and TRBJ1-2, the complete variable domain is EAGVTQSPTHLIKTRGQQATLRCSPISGHTSVYWYQQALGLGLQFLLWYDEGEERNRGNFPPRFSGRQFPNYSSELNVNALELEDSALYLCASSFRTGGRGYTFGSGTRLTVV.

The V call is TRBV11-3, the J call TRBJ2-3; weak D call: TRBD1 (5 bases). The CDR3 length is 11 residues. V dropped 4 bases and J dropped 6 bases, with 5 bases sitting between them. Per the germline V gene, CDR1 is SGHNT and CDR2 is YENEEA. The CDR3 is CASSSGDTQYF. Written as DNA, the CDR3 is TGTGCCAGCAGCTCAGGGGATACGCAGTATTTT. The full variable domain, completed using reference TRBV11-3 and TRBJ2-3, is EAGVVQSPRYKIIEKKQPVAFWCNPISGHNTLYWYLQNLGQGPELLIRYENEEAVDDSQLPKDRFSAERLKGVDSTLKIQPAELGDSAVYLCASSSGDTQYFGPGTRLTVL.

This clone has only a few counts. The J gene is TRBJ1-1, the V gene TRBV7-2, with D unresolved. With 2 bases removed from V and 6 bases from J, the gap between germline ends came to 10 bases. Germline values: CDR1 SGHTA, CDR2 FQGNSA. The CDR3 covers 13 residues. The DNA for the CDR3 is TGTGCCAGCAGCTTAAGCCAGAGGGCTGAAGCTTTCTTT. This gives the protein CASSLSQRAEAFF.

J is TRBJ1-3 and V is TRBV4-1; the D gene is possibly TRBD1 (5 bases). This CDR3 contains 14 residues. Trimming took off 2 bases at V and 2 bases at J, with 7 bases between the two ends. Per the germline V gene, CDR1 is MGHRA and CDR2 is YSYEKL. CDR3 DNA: TGCGCCAGCAGCCAAAGACAGACTGGAAACACCATATATTTT. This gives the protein CASSQRQTGNTIYF.

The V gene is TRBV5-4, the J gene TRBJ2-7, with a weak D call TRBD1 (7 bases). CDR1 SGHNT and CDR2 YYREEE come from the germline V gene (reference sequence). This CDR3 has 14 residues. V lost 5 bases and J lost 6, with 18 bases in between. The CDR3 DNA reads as TGTGCCAGCAGTTCACGACAGGGAGGTTTCGAGCAGTACTTC. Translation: CASSSRQGGFEQYF.

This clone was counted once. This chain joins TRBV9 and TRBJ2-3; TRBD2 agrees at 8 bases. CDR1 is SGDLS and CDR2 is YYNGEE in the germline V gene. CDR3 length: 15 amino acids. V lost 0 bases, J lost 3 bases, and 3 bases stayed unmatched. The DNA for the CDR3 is TGTGCCAGCAGCGTAGACGGGGGGGCTACAGATACGCAGTATTTT. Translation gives CASSVDGGATDTQYF.